These T cell receptor beta chains were read from a single sample in a study of siplizumab effects on memory and regulatory T cells. The data were produced by immunoSEQ multiplex PCR, yet TCRdb's version contains in-frame clones alone and is incomplete. Altogether some 52,000 clones are present, about 97% being singletons, with the ten largest covering over 0.6%. The material sequenced was naive CD4+ T cells sorted from blood. These receptors were taken from a human donor in good health. CDR3s include the opening cysteine and the closing phenylalanine or tryptophan. D genes are given only for firm matches. Clone size appears in some rows only: once, few, many, or a class for an expanded clone.

clone_size d_call j_call v_call cdr3_length cdr3_nt cdr3_aa
. . TRBJ2-1 TRBV4-1 15 TGCGCCAGCAGCGTTGCGGGCAACTCCTACAATGAGCAGTTCTTC CASSVAGNSYNEQFF
. TRBD2 TRBJ2-7 TRBV9 16 TGTGCCAGCAGCGCAGACTTAGCGGGGAGGTTCTACGAGCAGTACTTC CASSADLAGRFYEQYF
once . TRBJ1-5 TRBV5-8 13 TGTGCCAGCAGCTTCAATGGCGATCAGCCCCAGCATTTT CASSFNGDQPQHF
. . TRBJ1-5 TRBV7-2 13 TGTGCCAGCAGCTTTGGCTGGAGTCAGCCCCAGCATTTT CASSFGWSQPQHF
. . TRBJ2-7 TRBV6-6 13 TGTGCCAGCAGTTTCCGATTCTCCTACGAGCAGTACTTC CASSFRFSYEQYF
. TRBD2 TRBJ2-2 TRBV5-1 16 TGCGCCAGCAGCCTCCGTAGCGGGGTGAACACCGGGGAGCTGTTTTTT CASSLRSGVNTGELFF
. . TRBJ1-6 TRBV4-1 16 TGCGCCAGCAGCCAGCCCACAGGGAGCTTAGGTTCACCCCTCCACTTT CASSQPTGSLGSPLHF
. TRBD1 TRBJ2-7 TRBV15 14 TGTGCCACCAGCAGGGGGACAGGGTCCTACGAGCAGTACTTC CATSRGTGSYEQYF
. . TRBJ2-7 TRBV18 14 TGTGCCAGCTCACCACCGTTTTCCACTTACGAGCAGTACTTC CASSPPFSTYEQYF
. . TRBJ2-2 TRBV7-9 15 TGTGCCAGCAGCTCGAGGACAGTCCCCACCGGGGAGCTGTTTTTT CASSSRTVPTGELFF
. . TRBJ2-2 TRBV5-1 13 TGCGCCAGCAGCTTTGGGGGGACCGGGGAGCTGTTTTTT CASSFGGTGELFF
. TRBD2 TRBJ2-3 TRBV5-4 18 TGTGCCAGCAGCTCCCCTACCGGGACTAGCGGGAACCCAGATACGCAGTATTTT CASSSPTGTSGNPDTQYF
. . TRBJ2-3 TRBV29-1 14 TGCAGCGTTGGTGGTGAATACGGCACAGATACGCAGTATTTT CSVGGEYGTDTQYF
. TRBD2 TRBJ2-3 TRBV9 16 TGTGCCAGCAGCAAACGAAGTGGGGAGGGTACAGATACGCAGTATTTT CASSKRSGEGTDTQYF
. . TRBJ2-5 TRBV2 13 TGTGCCAGCAGTGTAACAGGGTGGGAGACCCAGTACTTC CASSVTGWETQYF
. . TRBJ2-3 TRBV9 14 TGTGCCAGCAGCGCCAGCCAGACCACAGATACGCAGTATTTT CASSASQTTDTQYF
. . TRBJ1-4 TRBV4-2 15 TGTGCCAGCAGCCAAGAAGTCGCAACTAATGAAAAACTGTTTTTT CASSQEVATNEKLFF
once . TRBJ2-2 TRBV11-2 14 TGTGCCAGCAGCTTAGGTACCGTGACCGGGGAGCTGTTTTTT CASSLGTVTGELFF
. TRBD1 TRBJ1-4 TRBV18 16 TGTGCCAGCTCCCGCAGGGGGCGCGGGGCTAATGAAAAACTGTTTTTT CASSRRGRGANEKLFF
. . TRBJ1-5 TRBV7-3 13 TGTGCCAGCAGCTTAATGAATGGTCAGCCCCAGCATTTT CASSLMNGQPQHF
. . TRBJ2-7 TRBV7-9 15 TGTGCCAGCAGCTTAACGGGTGGGCGGGGCTACGAGCAGTACTTC CASSLTGGRGYEQYF
. . TRBJ2-5 TRBV30 14 TGTGCCTGGAGTGTACGTGGGGGGACGGAGACCCAGTACTTC CAWSVRGGTETQYF
. . TRBJ2-7 TRBV4-1 15 TGCGCCAGCAGCCCCGCTGGCGGGACCACCTACGAGCAGTACTTC CASSPAGGTTYEQYF
once TRBD2 TRBJ2-1 TRBV19 16 TGTGCCAGTAGGCCGGAGACTAGCGTGTCCTACAATGAGCAGTTCTTC CASRPETSVSYNEQFF
. . TRBJ2-2 TRBV5-1 15 TGCGCCAGCAGCTTTGGGCAGGGAGGCACCGGGGAGCTGTTTTTT CASSFGQGGTGELFF
. TRBD1 TRBJ2-2 TRBV4-3 16 TGCGCCAGCAGCCCCGGGACAGGGGGGAACACCGGGGAGCTGTTTTTT CASSPGTGGNTGELFF
. . TRBJ1-1 TRBV28 15 TGTGCCAGCACCCTCGGGGGGCTCCTGAACACTGAAGCTTTCTTT CASTLGGLLNTEAFF
. TRBD2 TRBJ2-1 TRBV28 14 TGTGCCAGCAGTTCTCCCGGGACTAGCAATGAGCAGTTCTTC CASSSPGTSNEQFF
. . TRBJ2-7 TRBV20-1 10 TGCAGTGCTGCTAGGATCGAGCAGTACTTC CSAARIEQYF
. TRBD1 TRBJ2-1 TRBV28 18 TGTGCCAGCAGTACCACCGGACAGGGGGCTGAGTACGACAATGAGCAGTTCTTC CASSTTGQGAEYDNEQFF